This note documents a single TCR beta chain sequence. The sample originates from a study of blood T cell repertoires in COVID-19. Method: immunoSEQ multiplex PCR; TCRdb's copy keeps in-frame clones and lacks some. The sample lists roughly 260,000 clones; around nine tenths were seen once. There are 14 residues in the CDR3. The ends lost 0 bases at V and 5 bases at J; junction bases unmatched: 3. Germline values: CDR1 SGHTA, CDR2 FQGNSA. This receptor was identified in a man between 40 and 49 years old who had recovered from COVID-19. The rearrangement links TRBV7-2 to TRBJ2-7, with 8 bases lining up with TRBD2. The sample was peripheral blood. CDR3 coding DNA: TGTGCCAGCAGCTTAGCAGGACTAGCCGACGAGCAGTACTTC. Translated, it gives CASSLAGLADEQYF.